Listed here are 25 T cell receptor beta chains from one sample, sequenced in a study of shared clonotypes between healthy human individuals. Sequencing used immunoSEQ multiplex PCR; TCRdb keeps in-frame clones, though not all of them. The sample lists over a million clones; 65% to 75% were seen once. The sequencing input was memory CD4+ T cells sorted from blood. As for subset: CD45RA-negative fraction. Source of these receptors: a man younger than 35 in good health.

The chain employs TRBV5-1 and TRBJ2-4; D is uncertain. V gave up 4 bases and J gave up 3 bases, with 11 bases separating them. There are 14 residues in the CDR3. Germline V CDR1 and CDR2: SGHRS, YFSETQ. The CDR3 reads CASSEGSLKNIQYF. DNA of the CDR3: TGCGCCAGCAGCGAAGGATCACTCAAAAACATTCAGTACTTC. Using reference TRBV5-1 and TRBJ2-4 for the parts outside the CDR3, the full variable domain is KAGVTQTPRYLIKTRGQQVTLSCSPISGHRSVSWYQQTPGQGLQFLFEYFSETQRNKGNFPGRFSGRQFSNSRSEMNVSTLELGDSALYLCASSEGSLKNIQYFGAGTRLSVL.

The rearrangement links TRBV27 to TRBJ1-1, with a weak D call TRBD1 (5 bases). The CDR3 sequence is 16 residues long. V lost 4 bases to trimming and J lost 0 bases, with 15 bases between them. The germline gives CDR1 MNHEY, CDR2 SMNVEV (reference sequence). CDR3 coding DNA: TGTGCCAGCAGTTGGGAGAGGGGCAGTTTGAACACTGAAGCTTTCTTT. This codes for CASSWERGSLNTEAFF.

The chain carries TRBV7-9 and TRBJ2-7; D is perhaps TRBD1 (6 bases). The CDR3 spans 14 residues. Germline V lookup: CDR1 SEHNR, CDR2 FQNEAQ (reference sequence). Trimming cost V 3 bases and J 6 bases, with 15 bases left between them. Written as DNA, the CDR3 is TGTGCCAGCAGCTTGCAGGGGCTGTGGGGCGAGCAGTACTTC. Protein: CASSLQGLWGEQYF.

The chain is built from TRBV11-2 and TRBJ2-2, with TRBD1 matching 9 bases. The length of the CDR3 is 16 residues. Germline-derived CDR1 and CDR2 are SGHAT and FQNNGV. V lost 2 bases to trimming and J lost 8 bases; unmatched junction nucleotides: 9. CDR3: CASSLSEQGARGELFF. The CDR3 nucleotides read TGTGCCAGCAGCTTAAGCGAACAGGGGGCGAGGGGGGAGCTGTTTTTT.

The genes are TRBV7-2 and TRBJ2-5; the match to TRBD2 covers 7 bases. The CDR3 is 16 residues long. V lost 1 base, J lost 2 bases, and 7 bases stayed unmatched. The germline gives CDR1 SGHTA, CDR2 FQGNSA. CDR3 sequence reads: CASSLEGSGPQETQYF. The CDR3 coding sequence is TGTGCCAGCAGCTTAGAGGGTAGCGGGCCGCAAGAGACCCAGTACTTC.

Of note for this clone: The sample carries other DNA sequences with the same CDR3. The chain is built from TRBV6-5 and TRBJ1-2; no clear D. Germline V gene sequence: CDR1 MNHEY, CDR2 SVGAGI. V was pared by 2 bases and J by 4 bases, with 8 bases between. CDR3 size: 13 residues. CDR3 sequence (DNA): TGTGCCAGCAGTTACCGGGTCGGCTATGGCTACACCTTC. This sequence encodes CASSYRVGYGYTF.

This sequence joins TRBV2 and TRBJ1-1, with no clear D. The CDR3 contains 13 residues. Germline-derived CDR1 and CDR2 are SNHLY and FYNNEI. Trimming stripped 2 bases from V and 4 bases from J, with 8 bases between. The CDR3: CASSERRGTEAFF. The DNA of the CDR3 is TGTGCCAGCAGTGAAAGACGGGGCACTGAAGCTTTCTTT.

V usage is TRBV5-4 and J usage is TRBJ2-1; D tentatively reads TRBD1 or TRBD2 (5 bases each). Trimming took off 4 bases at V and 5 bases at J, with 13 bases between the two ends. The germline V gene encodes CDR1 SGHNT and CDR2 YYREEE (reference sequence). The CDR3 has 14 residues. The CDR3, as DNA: TGTGCCAGCAGCGGGGCCCTAGCAGACAATGAGCAGTTCTTC. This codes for CASSGALADNEQFF.

The CDR3 spells CASSPTESNTGELFF. The DNA of the CDR3 is TGTGCCAGCAGCCCCACGGAGTCGAACACCGGGGAGCTGTTTTTT. The chain carries TRBV11-3 and TRBJ2-2; the D is unclear. The CDR3 sequence is 15 residues long. CDR1 SGHNT and CDR2 YENEEA come from the germline V gene. V was cut by 5 bases and J by 0 bases, with 10 bases left in between.

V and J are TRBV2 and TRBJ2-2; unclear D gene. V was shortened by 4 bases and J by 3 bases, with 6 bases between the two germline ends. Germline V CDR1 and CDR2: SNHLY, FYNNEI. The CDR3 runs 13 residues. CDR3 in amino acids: CASSGWDTGELFF. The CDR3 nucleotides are TGTGCCAGCAGTGGGTGGGACACCGGGGAGCTGTTTTTT.

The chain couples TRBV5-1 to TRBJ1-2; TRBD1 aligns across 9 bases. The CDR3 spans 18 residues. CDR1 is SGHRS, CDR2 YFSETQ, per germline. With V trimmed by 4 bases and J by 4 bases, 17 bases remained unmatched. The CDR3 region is CASSRIPPGQGWTYGYTF. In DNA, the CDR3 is TGCGCCAGCAGCCGCATACCCCCGGGACAGGGTTGGACCTATGGCTACACCTTC.

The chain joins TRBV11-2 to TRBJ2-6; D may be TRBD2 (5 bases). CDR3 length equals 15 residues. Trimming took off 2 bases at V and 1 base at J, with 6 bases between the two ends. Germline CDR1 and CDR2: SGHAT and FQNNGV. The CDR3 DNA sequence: TGTGCCAGCAGCTTATGGAGGTCTGGGGCCAACGTCCTGACTTTC. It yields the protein CASSLWRSGANVLTF.

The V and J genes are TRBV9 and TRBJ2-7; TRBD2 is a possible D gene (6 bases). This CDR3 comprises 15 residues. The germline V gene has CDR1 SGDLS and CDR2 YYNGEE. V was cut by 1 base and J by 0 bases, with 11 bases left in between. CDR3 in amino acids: CASSVLGDSSYEQYF. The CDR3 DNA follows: TGTGCCAGCAGCGTACTCGGGGACTCCTCCTACGAGCAGTACTTC.

CDR3 nucleotide sequence: TGTGCCTGGACACAGGGGAGGGCAGATACGCAGTATTTT. Translation: CAWTQGRADTQYF. This sequence joins TRBV30 and TRBJ2-3, with D perhaps given as TRBD1 or TRBD2 (7 bases each). Deletions cut 4 bases from V and 4 bases from J, with 12 bases between. This CDR3 has 13 amino acids. Germline CDR1 reads GTSNPN; CDR2 reads SVGIG (reference sequence).

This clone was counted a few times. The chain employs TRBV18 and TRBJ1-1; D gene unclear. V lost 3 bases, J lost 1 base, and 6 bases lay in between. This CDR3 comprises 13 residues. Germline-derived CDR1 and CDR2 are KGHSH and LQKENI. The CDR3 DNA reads TGTGCCAGCTCACCTTACGAGAACACTGAAGCTTTCTTT. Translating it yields CASSPYENTEAFF.

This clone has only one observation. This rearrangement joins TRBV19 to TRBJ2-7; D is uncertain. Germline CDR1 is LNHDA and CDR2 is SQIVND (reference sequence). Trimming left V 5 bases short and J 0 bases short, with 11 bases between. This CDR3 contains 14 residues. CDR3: CASSPTAPSYEQYF. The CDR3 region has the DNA TGTGCCAGTAGTCCCACAGCACCCTCCTACGAGCAGTACTTC. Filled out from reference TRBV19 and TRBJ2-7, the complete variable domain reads DGGITQSPKYLFRKEGQNVTLSCEQNLNHDAMYWYRQDPGQGLRLIYYSQIVNDFQKGDIAEGYSVSREKKESFPLTVTSAQKNPTAFYLCASSPTAPSYEQYFGPGTRLTVT.

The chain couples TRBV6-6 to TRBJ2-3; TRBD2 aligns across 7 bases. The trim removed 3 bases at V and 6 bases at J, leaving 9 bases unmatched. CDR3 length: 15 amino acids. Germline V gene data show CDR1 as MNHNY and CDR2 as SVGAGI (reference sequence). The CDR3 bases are TGTGCCAGCAGTTATCCCGGGGGGTCTGCCGATACGCAGTATTTT. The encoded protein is CASSYPGGSADTQYF.

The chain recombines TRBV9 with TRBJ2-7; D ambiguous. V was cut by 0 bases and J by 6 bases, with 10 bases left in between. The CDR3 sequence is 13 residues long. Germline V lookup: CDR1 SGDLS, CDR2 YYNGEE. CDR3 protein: CASSVGQAGEQYF. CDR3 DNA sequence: TGTGCCAGCAGCGTAGGGCAGGCTGGCGAGCAGTACTTC.

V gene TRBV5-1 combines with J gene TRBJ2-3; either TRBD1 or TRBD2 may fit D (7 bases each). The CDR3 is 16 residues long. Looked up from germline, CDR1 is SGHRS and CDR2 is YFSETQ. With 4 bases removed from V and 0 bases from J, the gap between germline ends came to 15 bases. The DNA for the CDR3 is TGCGCCAGCAGCAAGCGGGACAGAACTAGCACAGATACGCAGTATTTT. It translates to CASSKRDRTSTDTQYF.

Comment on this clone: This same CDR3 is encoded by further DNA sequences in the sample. CDR3 in DNA: TGTGCCAGTGCCCGGACGGAGAACACTGAAGCTTTCTTT. Translating gives CASARTENTEAFF. The rearrangement uses TRBV19 and TRBJ1-1; D not resolved. The CDR3 sequence is 13 residues long. Germline assignment: CDR1 LNHDA and CDR2 SQIVND (reference sequence). The germline V and J ends were trimmed by 8 bases and 1 base, with 11 bases remaining between them.

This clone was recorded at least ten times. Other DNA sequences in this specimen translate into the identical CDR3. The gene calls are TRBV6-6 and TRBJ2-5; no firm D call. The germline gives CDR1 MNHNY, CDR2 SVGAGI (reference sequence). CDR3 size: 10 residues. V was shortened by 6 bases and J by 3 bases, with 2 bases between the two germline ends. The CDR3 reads CASSKETQYF. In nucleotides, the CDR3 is TGTGCCAGCAGCAAAGAGACCCAGTACTTC.

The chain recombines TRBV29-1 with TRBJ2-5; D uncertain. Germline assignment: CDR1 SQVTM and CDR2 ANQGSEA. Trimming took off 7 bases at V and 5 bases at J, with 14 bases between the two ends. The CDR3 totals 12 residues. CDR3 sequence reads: CSAITAGETQYF. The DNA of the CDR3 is TGCAGCGCAATCACGGCCGGGGAGACCCAGTACTTC. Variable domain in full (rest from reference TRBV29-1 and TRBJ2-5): SAVISQKPSRDICQRGTSLTIQCQVDSQVTMMFWYRQQPGQSLTLIATANQGSEATYESGFVIDKFPISRPNLTFSTLTVSNMSPEDSSIYLCSAITAGETQYFGPGTRLLVL.

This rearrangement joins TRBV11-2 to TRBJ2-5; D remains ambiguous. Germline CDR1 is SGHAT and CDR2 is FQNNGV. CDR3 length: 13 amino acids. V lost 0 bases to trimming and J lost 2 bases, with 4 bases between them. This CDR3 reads CASSLDGQETQYF. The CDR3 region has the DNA TGTGCCAGCAGCTTAGACGGGCAAGAGACCCAGTACTTC.

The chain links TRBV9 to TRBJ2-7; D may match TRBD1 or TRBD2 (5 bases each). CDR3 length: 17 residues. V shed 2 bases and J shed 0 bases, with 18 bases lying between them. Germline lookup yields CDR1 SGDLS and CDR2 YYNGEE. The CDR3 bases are TGTGCCAGCAGCGTTGGGGGAGCTGGTCCCTTCTCCTACGAGCAGTACTTC. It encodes CASSVGGAGPFSYEQYF.

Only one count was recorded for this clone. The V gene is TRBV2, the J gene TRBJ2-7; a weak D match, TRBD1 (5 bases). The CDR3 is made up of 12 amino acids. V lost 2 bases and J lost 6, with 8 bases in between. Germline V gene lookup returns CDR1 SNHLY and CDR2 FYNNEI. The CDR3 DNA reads TGTGCCAGCAGTGAACAGGGTTCCGAGCAGTACTTC. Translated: CASSEQGSEQYF.